This TCR beta chain originates from a study of TIL therapy for anti-PD-1-resistant metastatic lung cancer. Per the germline V gene, CDR1 is MGHRA and CDR2 is YSYEKL. V lost 3 bases, J lost 4 bases, and 18 bases lay in between. CDR3 size: 17 residues. Sample time point: pre-treatment sample, taken before nivolumab and TIL therapy. Sequencing used immunoSEQ v3. Each library reached some 2 million read pairs, or 5-6 million at deep level. Generated by immunoSEQ multiplex PCR, the TCRdb table keeps only in-frame clones and is missing some. This repertoire shows more than 45,000 clones, around nine tenths found once; its top ten account for 2.6%.

Sequenced here: blood, sampled at baseline. This chain joins TRBV4-1 and TRBJ1-4; perhaps TRBD1 as D (5 bases). The TCR comes from a person aged 25 to 80 with non-small cell lung cancer. This chain's CDR3 is CASSHPHQGRDNEKLFF. The DNA for the CDR3 is TGCGCCAGCAGCCACCCGCATCAGGGCCGAGATAATGAAAAACTGTTTTTT.